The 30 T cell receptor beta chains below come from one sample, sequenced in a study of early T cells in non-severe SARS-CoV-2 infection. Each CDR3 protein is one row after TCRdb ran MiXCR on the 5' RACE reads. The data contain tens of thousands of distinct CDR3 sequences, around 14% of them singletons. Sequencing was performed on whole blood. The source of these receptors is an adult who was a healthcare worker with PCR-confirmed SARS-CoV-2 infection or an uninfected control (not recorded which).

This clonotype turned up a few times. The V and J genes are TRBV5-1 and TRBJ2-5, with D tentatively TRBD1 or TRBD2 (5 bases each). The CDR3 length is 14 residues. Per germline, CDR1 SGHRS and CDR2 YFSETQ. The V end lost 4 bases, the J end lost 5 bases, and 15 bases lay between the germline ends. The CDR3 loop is CASSPARGAETQYF. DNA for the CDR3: TGCGCCAGCAGCCCCGCGAGGGGCGCGGAGACCCAGTACTTC.

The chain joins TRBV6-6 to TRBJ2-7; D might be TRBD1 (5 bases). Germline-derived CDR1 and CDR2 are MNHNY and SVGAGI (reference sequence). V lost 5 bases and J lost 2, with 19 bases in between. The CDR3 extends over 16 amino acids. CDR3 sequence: CASSDLTAVRPYEQYF. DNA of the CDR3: TGTGCCAGCAGTGACTTGACAGCCGTCCGCCCCTACGAGCAGTACTTC.

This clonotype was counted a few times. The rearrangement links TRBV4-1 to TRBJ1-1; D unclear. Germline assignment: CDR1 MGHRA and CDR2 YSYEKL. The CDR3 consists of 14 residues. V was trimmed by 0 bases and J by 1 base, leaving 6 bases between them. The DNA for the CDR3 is TGCGCCAGCAGCCAAGATTTGCAGAACACTGAAGCTTTCTTT. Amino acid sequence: CASSQDLQNTEAFF.

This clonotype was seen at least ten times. CDR3 DNA: TGTGCCAGCAGTCCTCTCCCCCGGGGGGGTTTGGAACAGCCCCAGCATTTT. Translated: CASSPLPRGGLEQPQHF. This chain uses TRBV28 with TRBJ1-5, with D possibly TRBD1 on 5 matching bases. The CDR3 runs to 17 residues. Trimming cost V 5 bases and J 7 bases, with 24 bases left between them. Germline CDR1 is MDHEN and CDR2 is SYDVKM.

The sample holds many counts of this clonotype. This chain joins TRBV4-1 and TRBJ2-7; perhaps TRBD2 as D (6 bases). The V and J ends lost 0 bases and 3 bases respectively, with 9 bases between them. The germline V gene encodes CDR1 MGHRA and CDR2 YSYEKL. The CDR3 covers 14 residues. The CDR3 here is CASSQERESYEQYF. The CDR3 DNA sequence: TGCGCCAGCAGCCAAGAACGGGAGAGCTACGAGCAGTACTTC.

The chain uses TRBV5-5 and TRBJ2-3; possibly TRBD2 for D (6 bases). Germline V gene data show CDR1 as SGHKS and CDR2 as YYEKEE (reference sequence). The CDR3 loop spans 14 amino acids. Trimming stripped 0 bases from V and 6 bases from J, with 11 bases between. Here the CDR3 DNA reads TGTGCCAGCAGCTTGGTTCCGGGGAGGGATACGCAGTATTTT. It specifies CASSLVPGRDTQYF.

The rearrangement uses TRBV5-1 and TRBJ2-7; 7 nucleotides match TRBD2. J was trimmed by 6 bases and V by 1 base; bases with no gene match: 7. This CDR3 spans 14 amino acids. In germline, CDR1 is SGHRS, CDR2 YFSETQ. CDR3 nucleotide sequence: TGCGCCAGCAGCTTGATGTCGCGGGAGAGCGAGCAGTACTTC. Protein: CASSLMSRESEQYF.

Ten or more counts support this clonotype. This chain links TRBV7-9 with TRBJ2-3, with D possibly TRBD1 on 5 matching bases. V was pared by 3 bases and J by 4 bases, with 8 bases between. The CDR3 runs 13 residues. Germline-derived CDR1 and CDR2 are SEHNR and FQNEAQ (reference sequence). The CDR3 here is CASSFRAPDTQYF. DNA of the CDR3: TGTGCCAGCAGCTTCAGGGCCCCAGATACGCAGTATTTT.

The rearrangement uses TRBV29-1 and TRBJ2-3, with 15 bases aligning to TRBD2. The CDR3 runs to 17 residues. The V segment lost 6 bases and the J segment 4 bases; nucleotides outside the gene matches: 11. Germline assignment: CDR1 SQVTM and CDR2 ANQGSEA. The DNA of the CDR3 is TGCAGCGTAGACACTGGGACTAGCGGGAGGTTTGCAGATACGCAGTATTTT. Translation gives CSVDTGTSGRFADTQYF.

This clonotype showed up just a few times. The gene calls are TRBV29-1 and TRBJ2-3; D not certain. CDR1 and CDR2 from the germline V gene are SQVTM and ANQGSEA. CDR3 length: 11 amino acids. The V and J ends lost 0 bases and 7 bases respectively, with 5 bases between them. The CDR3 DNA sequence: TGCAGCGTTGAAGATCAATATACGCAGTATTTT. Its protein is CSVEDQYTQYF.

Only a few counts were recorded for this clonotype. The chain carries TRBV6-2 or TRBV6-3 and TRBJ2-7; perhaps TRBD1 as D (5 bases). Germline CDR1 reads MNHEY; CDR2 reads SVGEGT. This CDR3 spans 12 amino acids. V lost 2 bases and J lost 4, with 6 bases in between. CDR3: CASSYAGYEQYF. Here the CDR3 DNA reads TGTGCCAGCAGTTACGCAGGGTACGAGCAGTACTTC.

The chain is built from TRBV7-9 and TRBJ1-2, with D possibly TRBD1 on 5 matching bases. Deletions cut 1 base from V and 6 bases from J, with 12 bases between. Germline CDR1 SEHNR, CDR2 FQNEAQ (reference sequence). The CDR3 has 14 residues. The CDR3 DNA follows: TGTGCCAGCAGCTTAGGCAGGGCCGGCGATGGCTACACCTTC. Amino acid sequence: CASSLGRAGDGYTF.

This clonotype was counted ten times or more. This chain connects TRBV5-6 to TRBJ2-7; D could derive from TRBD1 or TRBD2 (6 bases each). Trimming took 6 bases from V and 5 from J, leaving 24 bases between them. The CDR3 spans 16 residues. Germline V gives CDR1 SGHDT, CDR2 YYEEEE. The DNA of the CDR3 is TGTGCCAGCATCCCCCGGGGGCGGTGGACACTGCACGAGCAGTACTTC. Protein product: CASIPRGRWTLHEQYF.

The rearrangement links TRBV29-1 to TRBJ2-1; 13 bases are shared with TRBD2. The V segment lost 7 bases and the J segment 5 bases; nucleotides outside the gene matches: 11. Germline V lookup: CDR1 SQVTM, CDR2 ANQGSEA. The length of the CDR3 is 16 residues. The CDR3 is CSAHPLAGGPHNEQFF. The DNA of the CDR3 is TGCAGCGCCCATCCACTAGCGGGAGGGCCCCACAATGAGCAGTTCTTC.

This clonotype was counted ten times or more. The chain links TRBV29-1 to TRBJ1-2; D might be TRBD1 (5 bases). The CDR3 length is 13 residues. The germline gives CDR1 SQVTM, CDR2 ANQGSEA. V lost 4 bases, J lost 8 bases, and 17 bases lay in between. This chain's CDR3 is CSVGYRLTEGYTF. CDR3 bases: TGCAGCGTTGGGTACAGGCTTACCGAGGGCTACACCTTC.

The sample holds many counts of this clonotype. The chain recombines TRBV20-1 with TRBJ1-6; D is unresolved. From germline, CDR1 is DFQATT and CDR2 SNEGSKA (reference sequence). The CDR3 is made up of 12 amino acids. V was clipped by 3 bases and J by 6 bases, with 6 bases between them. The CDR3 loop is CSARGSNSPLHF. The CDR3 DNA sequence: TGCAGTGCTAGGGGGAGTAATTCACCCCTCCACTTT.

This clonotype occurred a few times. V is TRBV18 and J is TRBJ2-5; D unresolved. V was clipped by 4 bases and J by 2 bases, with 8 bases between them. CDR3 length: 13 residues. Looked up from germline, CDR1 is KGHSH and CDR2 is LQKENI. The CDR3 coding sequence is TGTGCCAGCTCACGAGACCTACAAGAGACCCAGTACTTC. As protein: CASSRDLQETQYF.

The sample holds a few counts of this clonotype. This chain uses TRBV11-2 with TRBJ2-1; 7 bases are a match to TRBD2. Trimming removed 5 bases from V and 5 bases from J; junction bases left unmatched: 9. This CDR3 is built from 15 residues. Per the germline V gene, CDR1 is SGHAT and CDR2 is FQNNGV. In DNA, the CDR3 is TGTGCCAGCAGCGCGACGGGACTACCAGACAATGAGCAGTTCTTC. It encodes CASSATGLPDNEQFF.

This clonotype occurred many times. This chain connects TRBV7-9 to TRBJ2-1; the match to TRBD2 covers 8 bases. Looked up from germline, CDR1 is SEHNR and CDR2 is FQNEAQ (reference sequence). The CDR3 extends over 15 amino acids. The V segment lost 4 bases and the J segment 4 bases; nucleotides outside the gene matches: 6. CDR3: CASSSRTSFYNEQFF. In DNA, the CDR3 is TGTGCCAGCAGCTCTCGGACTAGCTTTTACAATGAGCAGTTCTTC. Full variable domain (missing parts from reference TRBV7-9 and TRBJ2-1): DTGVSQNPRHKITKRGQNVTFRCDPISEHNRLYWYRQTLGQGPEFLTYFQNEAQLEKSRLLSDRFSAERPKGSFSTLEIQRTEQGDSAMYLCASSSRTSFYNEQFFGPGTRLTVL.

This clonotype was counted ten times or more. The CDR3 sequence is CSVGQGVNSPLHF. DNA for the CDR3: TGCAGCGTCGGACAGGGGGTAAATTCACCCCTCCACTTT. This rearrangement joins TRBV29-1 to TRBJ1-6; 10 bases fit TRBD1. Trimming cost V 6 bases and J 7 bases; bases outside gene matches: 3. The CDR3 runs 13 residues. Germline V gives CDR1 SQVTM, CDR2 ANQGSEA.

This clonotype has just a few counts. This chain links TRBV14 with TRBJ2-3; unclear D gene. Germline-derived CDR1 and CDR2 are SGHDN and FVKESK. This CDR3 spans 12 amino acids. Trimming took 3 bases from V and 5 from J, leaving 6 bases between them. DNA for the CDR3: TGTGCCAGCAGCCAGCCGGGAGATACGCAGTATTTT. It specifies CASSQPGDTQYF.

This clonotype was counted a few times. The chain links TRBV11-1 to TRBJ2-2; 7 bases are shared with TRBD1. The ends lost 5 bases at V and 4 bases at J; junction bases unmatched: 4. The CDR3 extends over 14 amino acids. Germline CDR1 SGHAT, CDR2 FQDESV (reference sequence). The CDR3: CASSLDRATGELFF. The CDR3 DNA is TGTGCCAGCAGCCTAGACAGGGCCACCGGGGAGCTGTTTTTT.

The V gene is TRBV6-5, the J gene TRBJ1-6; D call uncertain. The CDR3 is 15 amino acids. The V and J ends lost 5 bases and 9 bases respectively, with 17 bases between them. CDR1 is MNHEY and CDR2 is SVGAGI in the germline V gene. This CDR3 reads CASSTTFPQGSPLHF. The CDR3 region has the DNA TGTGCCAGCAGTACAACCTTTCCCCAAGGTTCACCCCTCCACTTT.

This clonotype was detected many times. CDR3 nucleotide sequence: TGTGCCAGCAAGACTAGCGGGAGTGTGAATGAGCAGTTCTTC. It translates to CASKTSGSVNEQFF. The gene calls are TRBV28 and TRBJ2-1; 12 bases are a match to TRBD2. The J segment lost 7 bases and the V segment lost 7 bases, leaving 5 bases of the junction unmatched. In germline, CDR1 is MDHEN, CDR2 SYDVKM. The CDR3 extends over 14 amino acids.

CDR3: CASSTGTRGETQYF. The CDR3 bases are TGCGCCAGCAGCACGGGGACAAGGGGAGAGACCCAGTACTTC. The genes are TRBV5-1 and TRBJ2-5, with TRBD1 as a possible D gene (6 bases). The germline gives CDR1 SGHRS, CDR2 YFSETQ. The V end lost 4 bases, the J end lost 4 bases, and 14 bases lay between the germline ends. The CDR3 is 14 amino acids.

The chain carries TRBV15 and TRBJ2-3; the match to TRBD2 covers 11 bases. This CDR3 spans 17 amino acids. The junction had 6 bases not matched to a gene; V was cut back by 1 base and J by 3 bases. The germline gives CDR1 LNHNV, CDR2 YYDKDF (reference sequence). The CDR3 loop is CATSRGVLAGGTDTQYF. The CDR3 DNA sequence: TGTGCCACCAGCAGAGGAGTCCTAGCGGGAGGTACAGATACGCAGTATTTT.

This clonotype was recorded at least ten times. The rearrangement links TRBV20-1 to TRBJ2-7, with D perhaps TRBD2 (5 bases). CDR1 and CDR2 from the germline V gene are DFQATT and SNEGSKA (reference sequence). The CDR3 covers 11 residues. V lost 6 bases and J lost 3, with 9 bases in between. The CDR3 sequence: CSALEGYEQYF. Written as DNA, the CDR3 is TGCAGTGCCCTTGAGGGCTACGAGCAGTACTTC.

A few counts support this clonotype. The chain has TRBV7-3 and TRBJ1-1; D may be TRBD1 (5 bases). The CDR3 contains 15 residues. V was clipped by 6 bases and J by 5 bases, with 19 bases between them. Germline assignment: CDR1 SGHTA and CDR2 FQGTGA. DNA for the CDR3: TGTGCCAGCAGTTATGACCGGGGCGACCAAACTGAAGCTTTCTTT. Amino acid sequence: CASSYDRGDQTEAFF.

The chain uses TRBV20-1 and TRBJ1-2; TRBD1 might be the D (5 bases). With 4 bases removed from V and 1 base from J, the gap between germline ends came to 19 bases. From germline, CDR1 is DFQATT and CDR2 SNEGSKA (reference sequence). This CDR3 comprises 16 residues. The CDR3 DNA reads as TGCAGTGCTACATCCACTCGGGGGTCCTTTAACTATGGCTACACCTTC. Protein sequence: CSATSTRGSFNYGYTF.

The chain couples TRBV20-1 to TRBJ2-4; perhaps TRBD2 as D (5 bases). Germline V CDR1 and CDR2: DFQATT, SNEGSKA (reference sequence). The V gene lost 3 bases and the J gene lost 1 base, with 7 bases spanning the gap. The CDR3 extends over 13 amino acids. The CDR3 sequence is CSASTGAKNIQYF. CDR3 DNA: TGCAGTGCTAGCACGGGGGCCAAAAACATTCAGTACTTC.